This T cell receptor (beta chain) was identified in a study of blood T cell repertoires in COVID-19. CDR1 is LGHDT and CDR2 is YNNKEL in the germline V gene (reference sequence). Losses at the gene ends were 3 bases for V and 0 bases for J; bases not matched to a gene: 1. This CDR3 comprises 15 residues. The protocol was immunoSEQ multiplex PCR, while the TCRdb copy is restricted to in-frame clones and leaves out a portion. The repertoire includes just over 300,000 clones, just over 85% of them detected once, and about 4% sits in the top ten. Membership in each cohort depended on participant-reported clinical history.

J is TRBJ1-4 and V is TRBV3-1 (or the pseudogene TRBV3-2), with TRBD1 identical over 7 bases. Source material: PBMCs or T cells enriched from blood (not recorded which). This TCR derives from a man aged 25 to 45 who had recovered from COVID-19. The CDR3 here is CASSQGTATNEKLFF. CDR3 nucleotides: TGTGCCAGCAGCCAGGGGACAGCAACTAATGAAAAACTGTTTTTT.